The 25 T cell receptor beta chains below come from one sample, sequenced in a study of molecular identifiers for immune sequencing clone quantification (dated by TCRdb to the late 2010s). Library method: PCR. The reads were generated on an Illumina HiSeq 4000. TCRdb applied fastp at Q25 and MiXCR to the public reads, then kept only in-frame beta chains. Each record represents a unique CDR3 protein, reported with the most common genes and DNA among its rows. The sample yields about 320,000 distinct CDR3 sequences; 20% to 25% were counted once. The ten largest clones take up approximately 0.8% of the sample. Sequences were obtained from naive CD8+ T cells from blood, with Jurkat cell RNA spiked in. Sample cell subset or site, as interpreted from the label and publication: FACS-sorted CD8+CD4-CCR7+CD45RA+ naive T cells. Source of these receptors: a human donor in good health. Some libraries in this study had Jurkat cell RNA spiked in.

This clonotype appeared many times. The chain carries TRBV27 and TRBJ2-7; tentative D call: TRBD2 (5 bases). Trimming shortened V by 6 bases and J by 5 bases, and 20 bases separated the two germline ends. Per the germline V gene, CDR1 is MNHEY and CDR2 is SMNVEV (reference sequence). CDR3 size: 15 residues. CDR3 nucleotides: TGTGCCAGCAGCCCTTACCAATCGGGGTCCCACGAGCAGTACTTC. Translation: CASSPYQSGSHEQYF.

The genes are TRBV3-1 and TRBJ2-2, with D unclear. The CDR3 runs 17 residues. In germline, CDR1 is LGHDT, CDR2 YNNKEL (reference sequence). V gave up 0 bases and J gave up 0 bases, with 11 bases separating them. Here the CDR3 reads CASSQDEAGTNTGELFF. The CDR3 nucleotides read TGTGCCAGCAGCCAAGATGAGGCCGGAACGAACACCGGGGAGCTGTTTTTT.

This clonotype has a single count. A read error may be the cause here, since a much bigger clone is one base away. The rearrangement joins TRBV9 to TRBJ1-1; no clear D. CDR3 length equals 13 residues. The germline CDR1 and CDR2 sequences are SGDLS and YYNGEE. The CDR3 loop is CASSVYVNAEAFF. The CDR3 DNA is TGTGCCAGCAGCGTATACGTGAACGCTGAAGCTTTCTTT.

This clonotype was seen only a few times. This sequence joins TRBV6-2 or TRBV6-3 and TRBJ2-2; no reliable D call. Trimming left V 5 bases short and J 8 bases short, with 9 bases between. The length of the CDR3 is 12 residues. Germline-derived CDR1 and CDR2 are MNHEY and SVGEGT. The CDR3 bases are TGTGCCAGCAGTCCGTTATCTGGGGAGCTGTTTTTT. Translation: CASSPLSGELFF.

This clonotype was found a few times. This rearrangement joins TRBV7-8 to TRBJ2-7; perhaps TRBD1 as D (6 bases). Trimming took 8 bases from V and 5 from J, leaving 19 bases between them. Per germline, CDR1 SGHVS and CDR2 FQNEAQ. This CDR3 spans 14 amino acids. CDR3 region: CASADKTRGHEQYF. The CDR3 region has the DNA TGTGCCAGCGCGGATAAGACCAGGGGTCACGAGCAGTACTTC.

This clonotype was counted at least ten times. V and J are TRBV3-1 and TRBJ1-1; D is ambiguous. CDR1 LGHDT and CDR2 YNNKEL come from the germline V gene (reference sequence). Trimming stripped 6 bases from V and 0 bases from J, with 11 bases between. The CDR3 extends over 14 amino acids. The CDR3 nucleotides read TGTGCCAGCAGGTCAGACGTGATGAACACTGAAGCTTTCTTT. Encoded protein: CASRSDVMNTEAFF. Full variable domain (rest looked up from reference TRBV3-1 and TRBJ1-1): DTAVSQTPKYLVTQMGNDKSIKCEQNLGHDTMYWYKQDSKKFLKIMFSYNNKELIINETVPNRFSPKSPDKAHLNLHINSLELGDSAVYFCASRSDVMNTEAFFGQGTRLTVV.

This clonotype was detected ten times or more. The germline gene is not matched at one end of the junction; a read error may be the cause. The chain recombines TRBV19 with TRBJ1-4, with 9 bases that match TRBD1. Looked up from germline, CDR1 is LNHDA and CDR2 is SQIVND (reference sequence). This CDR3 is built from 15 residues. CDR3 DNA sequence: TGTGCCAGTAGTCCCTTACAGGGGGCTAAAGAAAAACTGTTTTTT. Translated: CASSPLQGAKEKLFF.

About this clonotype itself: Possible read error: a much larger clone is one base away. The CDR3 DNA reads TGCAGTGCTCATACAGGGGAGGGGAAAAACATTCAGCACTTC. Its translation is CSAHTGEGKNIQHF. This chain links TRBV20-1 with TRBJ2-4, with D perhaps assigned TRBD1 or TRBD2 (7 bases each). This CDR3 region has 14 residues. CDR1 is DFQATT and CDR2 is SNEGSKA in the germline V gene (reference sequence).

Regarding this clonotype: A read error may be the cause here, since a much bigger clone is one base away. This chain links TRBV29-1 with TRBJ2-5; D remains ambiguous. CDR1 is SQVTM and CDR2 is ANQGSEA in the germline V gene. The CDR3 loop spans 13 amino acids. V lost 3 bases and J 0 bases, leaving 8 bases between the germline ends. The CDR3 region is CSVDARNQETQYF. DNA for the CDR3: TGCAGCGTTGATGCCCGGAACCAAGAGACCCAGTACTTC.

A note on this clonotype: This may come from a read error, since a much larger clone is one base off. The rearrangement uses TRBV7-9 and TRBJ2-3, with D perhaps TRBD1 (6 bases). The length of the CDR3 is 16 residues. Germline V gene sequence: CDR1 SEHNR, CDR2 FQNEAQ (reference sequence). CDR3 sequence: CASSWGLVLAVDTQCF. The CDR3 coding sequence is TGTGCCAGCAGCTGGGGGCTAGTTCTAGCCGTGGATACGCAGTGTTTT.

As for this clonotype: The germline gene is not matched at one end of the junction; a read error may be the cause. CDR3 coding DNA: TGTGCCTGCAGCTCCAGGGACAGGGGGGACGAGACCCAGTACTTC. It is translated as CACSSRDRGDETQYF. J is TRBJ2-5 and V is TRBV7-9; 11 nucleotides match TRBD1. In germline, CDR1 is SEHNR, CDR2 FQNEAQ (reference sequence). There are 15 residues in the CDR3.

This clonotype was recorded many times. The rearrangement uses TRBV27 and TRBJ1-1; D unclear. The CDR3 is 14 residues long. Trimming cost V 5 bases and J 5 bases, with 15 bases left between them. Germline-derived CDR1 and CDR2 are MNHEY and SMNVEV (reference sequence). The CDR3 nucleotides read TGTGCCAGCAGTCCCACGCGGGGTGCGACTGAAGCTTTCTTT. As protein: CASSPTRGATEAFF.

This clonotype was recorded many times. CDR3 in DNA: TGTGCCTGGAGTGAGGGTTTGGGAGATCAGCCCCAGCATTTT. It codes for CAWSEGLGDQPQHF. V and J are TRBV30 and TRBJ1-5; D not resolved. The CDR3 length is 14 residues. Germline assignment: CDR1 GTSNPN and CDR2 SVGIG (reference sequence). V was clipped by 1 base and J by 5 bases, with 12 bases between them.

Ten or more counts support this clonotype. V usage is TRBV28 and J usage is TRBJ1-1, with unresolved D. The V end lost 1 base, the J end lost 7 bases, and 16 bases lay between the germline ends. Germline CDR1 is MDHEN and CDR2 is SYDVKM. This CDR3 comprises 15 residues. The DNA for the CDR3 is TGTGCCAGCAGTTTATACCCGGGGTACAGAGGTGAAGCTTTCTTT. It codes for CASSLYPGYRGEAFF.

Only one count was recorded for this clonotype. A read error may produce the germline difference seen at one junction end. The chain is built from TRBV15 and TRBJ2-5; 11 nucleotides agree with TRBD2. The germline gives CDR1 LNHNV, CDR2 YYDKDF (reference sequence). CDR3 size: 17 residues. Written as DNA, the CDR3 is TGTGCCACCAGCAGAGATGGGGGACTAGCGGCCCAAGAGACCCAGCACTTC. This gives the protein CATSRDGGLAAQETQHF.

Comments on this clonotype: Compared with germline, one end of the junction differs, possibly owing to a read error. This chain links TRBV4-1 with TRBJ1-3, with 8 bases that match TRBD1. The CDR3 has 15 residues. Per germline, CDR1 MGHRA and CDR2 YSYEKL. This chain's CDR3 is CASSLGTGSGNTMYF. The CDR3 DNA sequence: TGCGCCAGCAGCCTTGGGACAGGCTCTGGAAACACCATGTATTTT.

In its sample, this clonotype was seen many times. CDR3 loop: CSVDSGAEGTGELFF. CDR3 sequence (DNA): TGCAGCGTTGATAGTGGCGCGGAGGGGACCGGGGAGCTGTTTTTT. The chain links TRBV29-1 to TRBJ2-2; tentatively, D is TRBD2 (6 bases). Germline loops: CDR1 SQVTM, CDR2 ANQGSEA. V was pared by 3 bases and J by 5 bases, with 16 bases between. This CDR3 contains 15 residues.

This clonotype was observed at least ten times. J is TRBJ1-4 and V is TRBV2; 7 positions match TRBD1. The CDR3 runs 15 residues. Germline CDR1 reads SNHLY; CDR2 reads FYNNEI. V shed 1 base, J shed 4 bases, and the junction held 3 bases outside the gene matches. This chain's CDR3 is CASSEGTGNNEKLFF. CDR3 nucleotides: TGTGCCAGCAGTGAAGGGACAGGCAATAATGAAAAACTGTTTTTT.

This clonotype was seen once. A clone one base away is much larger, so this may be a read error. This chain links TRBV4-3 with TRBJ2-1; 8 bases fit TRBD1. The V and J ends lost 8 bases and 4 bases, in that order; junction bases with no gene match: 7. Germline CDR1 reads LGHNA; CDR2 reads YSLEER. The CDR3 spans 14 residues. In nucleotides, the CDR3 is TGCGCCAGCGGCCCACAGGGGGAGTACAATGAGCAGTTCTTC. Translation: CASGPQGEYNEQFF.

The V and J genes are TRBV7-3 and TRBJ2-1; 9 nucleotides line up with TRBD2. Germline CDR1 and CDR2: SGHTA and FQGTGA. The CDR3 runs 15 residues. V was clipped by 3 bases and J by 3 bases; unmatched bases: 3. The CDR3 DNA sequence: TGTGCCAGCAGCTTTATAGCGGGAGACTACAATGAGCAGTTCTTC. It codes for CASSFIAGDYNEQFF. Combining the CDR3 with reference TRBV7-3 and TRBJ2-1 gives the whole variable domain GAGVSQTPSNKVTEKGKYVELRCDPISGHTALYWYRQSLGQGPEFLIYFQGTGAADDSGLPNDRFFAVRPEGSVSTLKIQRTERGDSAVYLCASSFIAGDYNEQFFGPGTRLTVL.

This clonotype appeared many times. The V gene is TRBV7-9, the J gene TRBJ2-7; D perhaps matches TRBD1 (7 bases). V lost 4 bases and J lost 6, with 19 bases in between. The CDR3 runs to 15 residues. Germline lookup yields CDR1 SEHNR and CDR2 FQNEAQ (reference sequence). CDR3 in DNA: TGTGCCAGCAGCTCCAGCCAGGGGGGTCGGGTCGAGCAGTACTTC. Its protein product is CASSSSQGGRVEQYF.

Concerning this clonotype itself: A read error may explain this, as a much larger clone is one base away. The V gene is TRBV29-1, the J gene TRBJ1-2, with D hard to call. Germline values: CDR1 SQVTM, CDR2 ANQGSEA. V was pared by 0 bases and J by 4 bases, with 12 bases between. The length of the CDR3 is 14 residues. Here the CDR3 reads CSVEDLASSYGYTF. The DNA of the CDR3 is TGCAGCGTTGAAGATCTCGCCAGCTCCTATGGCTACACCTTC.

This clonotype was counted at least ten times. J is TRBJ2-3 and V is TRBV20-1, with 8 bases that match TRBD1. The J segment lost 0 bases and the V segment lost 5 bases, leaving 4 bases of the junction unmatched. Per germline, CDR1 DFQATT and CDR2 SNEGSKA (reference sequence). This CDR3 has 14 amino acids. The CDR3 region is CSASDRASTDTQYF. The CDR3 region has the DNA TGCAGTGCTTCGGACAGGGCTAGCACAGATACGCAGTATTTT.

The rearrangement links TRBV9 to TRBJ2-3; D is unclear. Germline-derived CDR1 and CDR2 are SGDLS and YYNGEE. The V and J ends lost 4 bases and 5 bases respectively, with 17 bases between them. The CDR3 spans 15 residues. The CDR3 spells CASSPWPVSQDTQYF. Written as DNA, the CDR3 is TGTGCCAGCAGCCCCTGGCCCGTTTCGCAAGATACGCAGTATTTT.

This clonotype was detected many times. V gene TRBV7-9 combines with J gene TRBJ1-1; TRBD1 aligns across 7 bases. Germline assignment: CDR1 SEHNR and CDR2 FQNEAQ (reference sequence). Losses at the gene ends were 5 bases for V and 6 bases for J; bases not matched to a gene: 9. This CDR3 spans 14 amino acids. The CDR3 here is CASSTRQGRAEAFF. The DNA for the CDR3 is TGTGCCAGCAGCACCCGACAGGGCAGAGCTGAAGCTTTCTTT.